The present TCR beta chain was sequenced within a study of cytomegalovirus exposure and HLA in healthy donors. About the study: Unique TCRs numbering some 93 million, obtained from HLA-typed donors, made up an early data release. Genotyping of some 390 donors showed that 80% to 90% belonged to the Caucasian-associated ancestry cluster.

Only a few counts were recorded for this clone. As yet, its antigen is unknown. Primers: 60 Vbeta forward and 13 Jbeta reverse. Generated by immunoSEQ multiplex PCR, the TCRdb table keeps only in-frame clones and is missing some. Among 100,000 to 150,000 clones listed, roughly 15% were seen once. The germline CDR1 and CDR2 sequences are SGHRS and YFSETQ. J gave up 5 bases and V 0 bases, and 7 bases lay outside the gene matches. The CDR3 is 15 residues long. Notes on the study in general: Later work found most CMV-associated TCR beta chains apparently HLA-restricted. TCR beta sequences reportedly predicted most subjects' HLA-A and HLA-B alleles accurately.

The genes are TRBV5-1 and TRBJ2-5, with 7 bases that match TRBD1. The receptor's source is a female donor in good health and CMV-seropositive. The sequenced sample was PBMCs. The CDR3 DNA is TGCGCCAGCAGCTTGGGAGAGGGGGCATGGGAGACCCAGTACTTC. This sequence encodes CASSLGEGAWETQYF. The variable domain in full, completed from reference TRBV5-1 and TRBJ2-5, reads KAGVTQTPRYLIKTRGQQVTLSCSPISGHRSVSWYQQTPGQGLQFLFEYFSETQRNKGNFPGRFSGRQFSNSRSEMNVSTLELGDSALYLCASSLGEGAWETQYFGPGTRLLVL.